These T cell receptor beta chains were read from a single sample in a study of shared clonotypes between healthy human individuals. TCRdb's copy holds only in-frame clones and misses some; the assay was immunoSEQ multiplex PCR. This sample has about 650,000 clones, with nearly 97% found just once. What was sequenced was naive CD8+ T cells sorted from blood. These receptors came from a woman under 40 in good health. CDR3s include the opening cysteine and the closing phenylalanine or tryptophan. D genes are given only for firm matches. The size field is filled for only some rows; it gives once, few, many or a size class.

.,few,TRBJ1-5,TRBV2,CASSEWGLDQPQHF,TGTGCCAGCAGTGAATGGGGCCTAGATCAGCCCCAGCATTTT
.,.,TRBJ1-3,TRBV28,CASSSLWRGNTIYF,TGTGCCAGCAGTTCTCTATGGAGGGGAAACACCATATATTTT
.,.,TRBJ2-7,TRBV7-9,CASSQNPDSYYYEQYF,TGTGCCAGCAGCCAAAACCCGGACAGCTATTACTACGAGCAGTACTTC
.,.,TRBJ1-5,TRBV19,CASQDRAFNQPQHF,TGTGCCAGCCAGGACAGAGCTTTTAATCAGCCCCAGCATTTT
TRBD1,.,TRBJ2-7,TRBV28,CASSFGQGAPYEQYF,TGTGCCAGCAGTTTCGGACAGGGGGCTCCGTACGAGCAGTACTTC
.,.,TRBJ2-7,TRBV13,CASSTRAYEQYF,TGTGCCAGCAGCACCAGAGCCTACGAGCAGTACTTC
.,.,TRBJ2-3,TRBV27,CASSYTSSADTQYF,TGTGCCAGCAGTTACACTAGCTCTGCAGATACGCAGTATTTT
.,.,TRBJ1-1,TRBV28,CASKKARGTEAFF,TGTGCCAGCAAGAAGGCCCGTGGGACTGAAGCTTTCTTT
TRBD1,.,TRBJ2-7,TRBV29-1,CSAGMTGKGYEQYF,TGCAGCGCCGGCATGACAGGGAAGGGTTACGAGCAGTACTTC
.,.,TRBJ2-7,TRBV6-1,CASRPGTPYEQYF,TGTGCCAGCAGACCCGGGACACCGTACGAGCAGTACTTC
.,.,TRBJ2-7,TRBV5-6,CASSLTEAYEQYF,TGTGCCAGCAGCTTGACGGAGGCCTACGAGCAGTACTTC
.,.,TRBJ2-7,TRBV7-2,CASSSGFPYEQYF,TGTGCCAGCAGCTCGGGGTTTCCCTACGAGCAGTACTTC
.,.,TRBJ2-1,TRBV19,CASSIRGDSYNEQFF,TGTGCCAGTAGTATAAGAGGGGACTCCTACAATGAGCAGTTCTTC
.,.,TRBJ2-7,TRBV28,CASRGSSEQYF,TGTGCCAGCCGAGGGAGTTCTGAGCAGTACTTC
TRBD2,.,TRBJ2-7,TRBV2,CASRFLSGSPGYEQYF,TGTGCCAGCAGATTCCTTAGCGGGAGCCCCGGTTACGAGCAGTACTTC
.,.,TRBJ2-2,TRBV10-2,CASMSDTPGELFF,TGCGCCAGCATGAGTGATACCCCCGGGGAGCTGTTTTTT
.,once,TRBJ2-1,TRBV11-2,CASSLRRFTTSYNEQFF,TGTGCCAGCAGCCTCAGGAGGTTCACCACCTCCTACAATGAGCAGTTCTTC
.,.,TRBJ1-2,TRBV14,CASSQIQGVNYGYTF,TGTGCCAGCAGCCAAATACAGGGAGTTAACTATGGCTACACCTTC
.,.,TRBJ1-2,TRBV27,CASSLSTDYGYTF,TGTGCCAGCAGTTTATCTACAGACTATGGCTACACCTTC
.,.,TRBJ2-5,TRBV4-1,CASSLRDTLGGETQYF,TGCGCCAGCAGCCTTAGGGACACCCTGGGTGGGGAGACCCAGTACTTC
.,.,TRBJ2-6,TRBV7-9,CASRLEGAGANVLTF,TGTGCCAGCAGGCTCGAAGGGGCTGGGGCCAACGTCCTGACTTTC
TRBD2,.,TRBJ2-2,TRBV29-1,CSVLREGYTGELFF,TGCAGCGTTTTGCGGGAGGGTTACACCGGGGAGCTGTTTTTT
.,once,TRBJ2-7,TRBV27,CASSLYRTTTYEQYF,TGTGCCAGCAGTTTATATAGGACAACAACCTACGAGCAGTACTTC
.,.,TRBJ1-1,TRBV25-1,CASSEFGDEAFF,TGTGCCAGCAGTGAATTTGGGGATGAAGCTTTCTTT
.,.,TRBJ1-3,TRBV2,CASSEAPFGNTIYF,TGTGCCAGCAGTGAAGCTCCTTTCGGAAACACCATATATTTT
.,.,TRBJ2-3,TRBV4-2,CASSPSLSTDTQYF,TGTGCCAGCAGCCCCTCACTAAGCACAGATACGCAGTATTTT
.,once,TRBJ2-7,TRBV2,CASYPLEGTPEQYF,TGTGCCAGCTATCCGCTGGAGGGGACCCCCGAGCAGTACTTC
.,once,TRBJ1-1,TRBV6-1,CASRDWTAEAFF,TGTGCCAGCAGGGATTGGACAGCTGAAGCTTTCTTT
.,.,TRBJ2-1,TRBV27,CASTHSWGGGYNEQFF,TGTGCCAGCACTCACAGCTGGGGGGGCGGGTACAATGAGCAGTTCTTC
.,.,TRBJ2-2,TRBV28,CASSLRGVNTGELFF,TGTGCCAGCAGTTTACGAGGGGTGAACACCGGGGAGCTGTTTTTT
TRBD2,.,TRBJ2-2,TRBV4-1,CASYGLAGATGELFF,TGCGCCAGTTACGGACTAGCGGGAGCTACCGGGGAGCTGTTTTTT
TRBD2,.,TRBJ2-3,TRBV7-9,CASSLSGAGGPTDTQYF,TGTGCCAGCAGCTTAAGCGGGGCGGGAGGGCCCACAGATACGCAGTATTTT
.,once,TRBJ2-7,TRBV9,CASSPSGTGDYEQYF,TGTGCCAGCAGCCCCTCGGGAACAGGCGACTACGAGCAGTACTTC
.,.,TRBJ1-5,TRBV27,CASKATGNQPQHF,TGTGCCAGCAAAGCGACGGGAAATCAGCCCCAGCATTTT
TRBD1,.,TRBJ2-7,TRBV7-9,CASTERGHEQYF,TGTGCCAGCACCGAGAGGGGGCACGAGCAGTACTTC
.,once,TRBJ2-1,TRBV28,CASLAGGPFDYYNEQFF,TGTGCCAGCCTTGCTGGGGGCCCGTTTGATTACTACAATGAGCAGTTCTTC
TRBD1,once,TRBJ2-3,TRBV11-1,CASSEDRGRGTDTQYF,TGTGCCAGCAGCGAAGACAGGGGGCGAGGCACAGATACGCAGTATTTT
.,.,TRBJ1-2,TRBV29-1,CSVEAADNYGYTF,TGCAGCGTTGAAGCGGCGGATAACTATGGCTACACCTTC
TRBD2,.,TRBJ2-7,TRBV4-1,CASSQSPTSLVSYEQYF,TGCGCCAGCAGCCAATCGCCGACTAGCCTCGTCTCCTACGAGCAGTACTTC
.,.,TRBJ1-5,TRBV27,CASSPLGSNQPQHF,TGTGCCAGCAGTCCACTAGGGAGCAATCAGCCCCAGCATTTT
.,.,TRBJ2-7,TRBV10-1,CASSETVGTEQYF,TGCGCCAGCAGTGAAACGGTGGGGACAGAGCAGTACTTC
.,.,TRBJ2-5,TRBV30,CAWSVTDSGTQYF,TGTGCCTGGAGTGTGACAGATTCTGGGACCCAGTACTTC
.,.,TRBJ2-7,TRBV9,CASSFSTDPYEQYF,TGTGCCAGCAGCTTTTCCACAGATCCCTACGAGCAGTACTTC
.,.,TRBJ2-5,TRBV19,CASSIALRSGFGETQYF,TGTGCCAGTAGTATAGCCCTCCGGTCTGGGTTCGGAGAGACCCAGTACTTC
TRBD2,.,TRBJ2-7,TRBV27,CASRLAGGSYEQYF,TGTGCCAGCAGACTAGCGGGAGGATCATACGAGCAGTACTTC
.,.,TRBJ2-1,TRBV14,CASSQNNEQFF,TGTGCCAGCAGCCAGAACAATGAGCAGTTCTTC
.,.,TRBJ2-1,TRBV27,CASSFYGSSYNEQFF,TGTGCCAGCAGTTTTTACGGGAGCTCCTACAATGAGCAGTTCTTC
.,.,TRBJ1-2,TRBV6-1,CASTMDSRYGYTF,TGTGCCAGCACCATGGACAGCCGCTATGGCTACACCTTC
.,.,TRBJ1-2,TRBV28,CASSPLWGGYTF,TGTGCCAGCAGCCCCCTTTGGGGTGGCTACACCTTC